This T cell receptor beta chain was profiled in a study of cytomegalovirus exposure and HLA in healthy donors. Study observations and caveats: Three CMV-associated chains proved CMV antigen-specific in vitro. As a later analysis revealed, the rate of TCR association differed by HLA locus, with DRB1 most and HLA-C fewest. Accurate predictions that matched the HLA-A and HLA-B alleles of most subjects were reportedly made from TCR beta sequences.

Germline V lookup: CDR1 LNHDA, CDR2 SQIVND (reference sequence). CDR3 size: 13 residues. Trimming removed 9 bases from V and 9 bases from J; junction bases left unmatched: 13. At collection, donors were nominally healthy, but unrecorded immune exposures were probable. A remark on this clone: Its antigen is currently unknown.

The study ran its PCR with 60 Vbeta and 13 Jbeta primers. Here immunoSEQ multiplex PCR was the method, and the copy in TCRdb shows in-frame clones only, minus some. The top ten clones hold under 3% of a sample with roughly 130,000 clones, about 80% of them seen once. This receptor was taken from a man younger than 40 in good health and CMV-seronegative. The sequenced material came from PBMCs. The chain recombines TRBV19 with TRBJ1-1, with TRBD1 matching over 7 bases. The DNA for the CDR3 is TGTGCCAGGGAGCGCCTACGACAGGGACAAGCTTTCTTT. Protein sequence: CARERLRQGQAFF.